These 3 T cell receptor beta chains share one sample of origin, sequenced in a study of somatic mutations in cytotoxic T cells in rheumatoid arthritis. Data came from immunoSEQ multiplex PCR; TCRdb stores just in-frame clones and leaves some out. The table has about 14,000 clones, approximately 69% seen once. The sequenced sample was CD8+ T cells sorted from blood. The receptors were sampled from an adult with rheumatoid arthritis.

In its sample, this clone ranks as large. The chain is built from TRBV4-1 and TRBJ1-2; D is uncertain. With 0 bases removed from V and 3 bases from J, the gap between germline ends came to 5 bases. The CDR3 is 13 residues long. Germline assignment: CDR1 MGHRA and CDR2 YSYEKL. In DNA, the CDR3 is TGCGCCAGCAGCCAAGAGACGGACTATGGCTACACCTTC. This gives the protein CASSQETDYGYTF.

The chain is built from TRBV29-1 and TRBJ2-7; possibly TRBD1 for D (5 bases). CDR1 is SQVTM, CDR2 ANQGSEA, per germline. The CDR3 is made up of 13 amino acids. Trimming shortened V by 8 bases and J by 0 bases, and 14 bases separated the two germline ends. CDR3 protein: CSFNHRSSYEQYF. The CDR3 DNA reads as TGCAGCTTCAATCACAGGAGCTCCTACGAGCAGTACTTC.

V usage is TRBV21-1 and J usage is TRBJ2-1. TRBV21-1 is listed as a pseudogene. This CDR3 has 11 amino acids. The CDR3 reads CASSKAPEQFF. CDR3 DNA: TGTGCCAGCAGCAAAGCGCCCGAGCAGTTCTTC.